Many counts were recorded for the clone carrying this TCR beta chain. This record belongs to a study of T cells in Graves' hyperthyroidism and ophthalmopathy. TCR beta CDR3 regions were amplified from RNA. HTBI primers drove first-round RT-PCR of the TCR CDR3. TCRdb re-called the multiplex PCR reads with MiXCR, one entry per CDR3 protein. This sample has 470,000 or so distinct CDR3 sequences, with roughly 20% found just once. The CDR3 runs 18 residues. The V gene lost 2 bases and the J gene lost 0 bases, with 17 bases spanning the gap. CDR1 and CDR2 from the germline V gene are MNHEY and SVGEGT. The TCR originated in a young man with Graves' hyperthyroidism. V is TRBV6-2 or TRBV6-3 and J is TRBJ1-5, with D perhaps matching TRBD1 (6 bases). Material: blood. The CDR3 DNA follows: TGTGCCAGCAGTTACGGACACTCAGGGGAGTATAGCAATCAGCCCCAGCATTTT. Protein sequence: CASSYGHSGEYSNQPQHF.